This entry concerns a single TCR beta chain. The data were obtained in a study of blood T cell repertoires in COVID-19. Study summary: Samples of COVID-19 (acute and convalescent) were obtained from the United States, Italy and Spain.

The CDR3 contains 17 residues. Germline CDR1 and CDR2: LGHDT and YNNKEL (reference sequence). V dropped 3 bases and J dropped 3; count of bases not matched to a gene: 10. The protocol was immunoSEQ multiplex PCR, while the TCRdb copy is restricted to in-frame clones and leaves out a portion. The sample includes 200,000 to 250,000 clones, 80% to 85% of them seen just once. The chain combines TRBV3-1 (or the pseudogene TRBV3-2) with TRBJ2-2; 7 bases map to TRBD2. Source material: peripheral blood. This TCR derives from a woman aged 18-29 years with acute or convalescent COVID-19. CDR3 region: CASSQGKTSVYTGELFF. The CDR3 DNA is TGTGCCAGCAGCCAGGGGAAAACTAGCGTTTACACCGGGGAGCTGTTTTTT.